This T cell receptor beta chain emerged from a study of shared clonotypes between healthy human individuals. Study context: The cohort had a couple of women and a few men, ages 18 to 49. Three CD4 naive, three CD4 memory, two CD8 naive and one CD8 memory plate were used per donor.

All donors qualified as healthy HIV-negative adults and had experienced no recent acute infections or vaccinations. Generated by immunoSEQ multiplex PCR, the TCRdb table keeps only in-frame clones and is missing some. The table records under 850,000 clones, 72% of them present only once. V shed 5 bases and J 0 bases; nucleotides not matched to a gene: 6. Germline CDR1 and CDR2: SGHTA and FQGNSA. CDR3 length equals 16 residues. The source material was memory CD4+ T cells sorted from blood. Subset specified: CD45RA-negative fraction. This chain joins TRBV7-2 and TRBJ1-3; 8 bases align to TRBD1. The TCR originated in a woman in her thirties in good health. For the CDR3, the DNA is TGTGCCAGCAGCGTGACAGGGGAAGTCTCTGGAAACACCATATATTTT. Translated: CASSVTGEVSGNTIYF.